The rows below give T cell receptor beta chains drawn from one sample of a study of blood T cell repertoires in COVID-19. The repertoire was sequenced with immunoSEQ multiplex PCR; TCRdb's copy has only in-frame clones and lacks some. Altogether 85,000 to 90,000 clones are present, 75% to 90% being singletons, with the ten largest covering more than 4.5%. The sample taken for sequencing was peripheral blood. Every receptor here comes from a woman aged 80 or over with active COVID-19. The CDR3 runs from the conserved cysteine through the conserved F or W. D genes are given only for firm matches. Not all rows give a size; the values are once, few, many and, for expanded clones, a class.

TRBV28	NA	NA	TRBJ1-1	CASGYRVGTEAFF	TGTGCCAGCGGGTACAGGGTTGGCACTGAAGCTTTCTTT
TRBV5-1	NA	NA	TRBJ2-1	CASSSTPSGYNEQFF	TGCGCCAGCAGCTCGACCCCCAGCGGTTACAATGAGCAGTTCTTC
TRBV6-6	NA	NA	TRBJ1-4	CASSPSQATNEKLFF	TGTGCCAGCAGTCCATCACAGGCAACTAATGAAAAACTGTTTTTT
TRBV4-3	NA	TRBD1	TRBJ1-4	CASSHAGHFDREAKLFF	TGCGCCAGCAGCCACGCCGGCCATTTCGACAGGGAGGCGAAACTGTTTTTT
TRBV18	NA	TRBD2	TRBJ2-2	CASSPKLAGKYTGELFF	TGTGCCAGCTCACCAAAACTAGCGGGAAAATACACCGGGGAGCTGTTTTTT
TRBV6-6	few	TRBD2	TRBJ2-1	CASGLVAGGGLFF	TGTGCCAGTGGGCTCGTGGCGGGAGGAGGGTTGTTCTTC
TRBV11-3	NA	NA	TRBJ2-1	CASSLEDRGEQFF	TGTGCCAGCAGCTTAGAGGACCGGGGTGAGCAGTTCTTC
TRBV5-5	once	NA	TRBJ2-1	CASSLGTGEQFF	TGTGCCAGCAGCTTAGGCACAGGAGAGCAGTTCTTC
TRBV19	once	NA	TRBJ2-4	CASSIEGVGKNIQYF	TGTGCCAGTAGTATAGAAGGGGTTGGCAAAAACATTCAGTACTTC
TRBV7-2	NA	TRBD1	TRBJ2-2	CASSPRQGRDGELFF	TGTGCCAGCAGCCCGCGACAGGGCCGGGACGGGGAGCTGTTTTTT
TRBV6-2/TRBV6-3	NA	TRBD2	TRBJ2-3	CASSKTSVPDTQYF	TGTGCCAGCAGTAAAACTAGCGTCCCAGATACGCAGTATTTT
TRBV6-5	NA	NA	TRBJ2-7	CASSLFTEEQYF	TGTGCCAGCAGTCTGTTCACCGAGGAGCAGTACTTC
TRBV2	NA	NA	TRBJ1-2	CASSADSNYGYTF	TGTGCCAGCAGCGCGGACAGTAACTATGGCTACACCTTC
TRBV18	NA	TRBD2	TRBJ2-7	CASSPLLSGRGDEQYF	TGTGCCAGCTCACCACTCCTTAGCGGGAGAGGCGACGAGCAGTACTTC
TRBV5-6	NA	NA	TRBJ1-3	CASSVTGFGNTIYF	TGTGCCAGCAGCGTCACAGGGTTTGGAAACACCATATATTTT
TRBV11-2	NA	NA	TRBJ2-1	CASSLFGSARSRVNEQFF	TGTGCCAGCAGCTTATTTGGGTCAGCCCGCTCGCGGGTCAATGAGCAGTTCTTC
TRBV29-1	NA	NA	TRBJ2-7	CSGARQEPSYEQYF	TGCAGCGGGGCCCGACAGGAACCATCCTACGAGCAGTACTTC
TRBV7-3	few	TRBD1	TRBJ2-3	CASSTGADTQYF	TGTGCCAGCAGCACAGGGGCAGATACGCAGTATTTT
TRBV6-2/TRBV6-3	NA	NA	TRBJ2-2	CASSYLSRAYTGELFF	TGTGCCAGCAGTTACCTATCGAGGGCCTACACCGGGGAGCTGTTTTTT
TRBV28	NA	NA	TRBJ2-7	CASSHRDTAAPYEQYF	TGTGCCAGCAGTCACCGGGACACAGCCGCCCCCTACGAGCAGTACTTC
TRBV2	NA	TRBD2	TRBJ2-1	CASSAGTSSYNEQFF	TGTGCCAGCAGCGCCGGGACTAGCTCCTACAATGAGCAGTTCTTC
TRBV19	NA	NA	TRBJ1-3	CASSIKRQGSSGNTIYF	TGTGCCAGTAGTATTAAACGGCAGGGGAGCTCTGGAAACACCATATATTTT
TRBV19	NA	NA	TRBJ1-1	CASSMRTGGGSGEAFF	TGTGCCAGTAGTATGAGGACCGGCGGGGGCTCTGGTGAAGCTTTCTTT
TRBV6-5	NA	NA	TRBJ1-2	CASSYDRTNYGYTF	TGTGCCAGCAGTTACGACAGAACTAACTATGGCTACACCTTC
TRBV28	once	NA	TRBJ2-2	CASSSLEGPGGELFF	TGTGCCAGCAGTTCCCTGGAGGGCCCAGGCGGGGAGCTGTTTTTT
TRBV18	NA	NA	TRBJ2-7	CASSPPSSPYEQYF	TGTGCCAGCTCACCACCTAGCAGCCCTTACGAGCAGTACTTC
TRBV9	NA	NA	TRBJ1-2	CASSVVPGRIDKGGYTF	TGTGCCAGCAGCGTAGTACCGGGTCGCATCGATAAAGGAGGCTACACCTTC
TRBV18	NA	NA	TRBJ2-3	CASSPPTGFTDTQYF	TGTGCCAGCTCACCACCGACAGGCTTCACAGATACGCAGTATTTT
TRBV28	NA	TRBD1	TRBJ1-5	CASRTGQGTIQPQHF	TGTGCCAGCAGGACGGGACAGGGAACAATTCAGCCCCAGCATTTT
TRBV11-2	NA	NA	TRBJ1-4	CASSRLTGGSEKLFF	TGTGCCAGCAGCCGCCTGACCGGGGGTAGTGAAAAACTGTTTTTT
TRBV24-1	NA	TRBD1	TRBJ1-2	CATSAGTGAPGGYGYTF	TGTGCCACCAGTGCGGGGACAGGGGCCCCGGGTGGCTATGGCTACACCTTC
TRBV10-3	NA	TRBD2	TRBJ2-1	CAISKAGGTYNEQFF	TGTGCCATCAGTAAAGCGGGAGGCACCTACAATGAGCAGTTCTTC
TRBV4-2	NA	NA	TRBJ1-2	CASSREAYGYTF	TGTGCCAGCAGCAGGGAGGCCTATGGCTACACCTTC
TRBV2	few	NA	TRBJ2-7	CASSSGPYEQYF	TGTGCCAGCAGTTCCGGTCCCTACGAGCAGTACTTC
TRBV9	once	NA	TRBJ1-3	CASSPLPAGPGNTIYF	TGTGCCAGCAGCCCCCTACCCGCAGGGCCTGGAAACACCATATATTTT
TRBV19	NA	NA	TRBJ1-1	CASSRQSMVYTEAFF	TGTGCCAGTAGTAGACAGTCGATGGTCTACACTGAAGCTTTCTTT
TRBV19	NA	TRBD2	TRBJ2-5	CASSRLAGGPKETQYF	TGTGCCAGTAGTCGACTAGCGGGAGGGCCTAAAGAGACCCAGTACTTC
TRBV5-1	NA	TRBD2	TRBJ2-3	CASSPGTSGGGAQYF	TGCGCCAGCAGCCCTGGGACTAGTGGAGGGGGTGCGCAGTATTTT
TRBV7-2	NA	NA	TRBJ2-5	CASGRGGETQYF	TGTGCCAGCGGCCGAGGGGGAGAGACCCAGTACTTC
TRBV3-1/TRBV3-2	NA	NA	TRBJ2-1	CASSQDEGANNEQFF	TGTGCCAGCAGCCAAGATGAAGGAGCTAACAATGAGCAGTTCTTC
TRBV11-2	NA	TRBD1	TRBJ1-1	CASSSTDRVLEAFF	TGTGCCAGCAGCTCCACGGACAGGGTTTTAGAAGCTTTCTTT
TRBV27	NA	TRBD1	TRBJ1-2	CASSLSDRPLYGYTF	TGTGCCAGCAGTTTATCGGACAGGCCCCTCTATGGCTACACCTTC
TRBV4-2	once	TRBD2	TRBJ2-1	CASSQEALAGGEQFF	TGTGCCAGCAGCCAAGAGGCACTAGCGGGAGGGGAGCAGTTCTTC
TRBV19	NA	NA	TRBJ1-2	CASSMRTGYTF	TGTGCCAGTAGTATGCGTACCGGCTACACCTTC
TRBV5-5	NA	NA	TRBJ2-2	CASSAGFADTGELFF	TGTGCCAGCAGCGCGGGGTTTGCCGACACCGGGGAGCTGTTTTTT
TRBV18	NA	NA	TRBJ2-3	CASSPRTPPADTQYF	TGTGCCAGCTCACCCAGGACTCCCCCCGCAGATACGCAGTATTTT
TRBV7-9	NA	NA	TRBJ2-5	CASSSLQYQETQYF	TGTGCCAGCAGCTCGTTACAATACCAAGAGACCCAGTACTTC
TRBV23-1	NA	TRBD2	TRBJ2-7	CASGDGEGYAYEQYF	TGCGCCAGCGGGGATGGGGAGGGGTATGCTTACGAGCAGTACTTC
TRBV6-5	NA	TRBD1	TRBJ2-1	CASSPGDRYNNEQFF	TGTGCCAGCAGTCCTGGGGACAGGTACAACAATGAGCAGTTCTTC
TRBV30	few	TRBD1	TRBJ1-5	CAWSPGQGNQPQHF	TGTGCCTGGAGCCCGGGACAGGGAAATCAGCCCCAGCATTTT
TRBV5-1	few	NA	TRBJ2-2	CASSPTSLSTGELFF	TGCGCCAGCAGCCCCACTAGCCTGTCCACCGGGGAGCTGTTTTTT
TRBV6-1	NA	NA	TRBJ1-4	CASSESGGVGEKLFF	TGTGCCAGCAGTGAATCGGGGGGAGTAGGCGAAAAACTGTTTTTT
TRBV7-2	once	TRBD1	TRBJ1-4	CASSPYRGGEKLFF	TGTGCCAGCAGCCCATACAGGGGGGGTGAAAAACTGTTTTTT
TRBV2	NA	NA	TRBJ2-7	CASSPRPANRAYEQYF	TGTGCCAGCAGCCCGCGACCAGCGAACCGGGCCTACGAGCAGTACTTC
TRBV7-2	NA	TRBD2	TRBJ2-3	CASRSLLADTQYF	TGTGCCAGCAGATCGTTACTAGCGGATACGCAGTATTTT
TRBV7-9	NA	NA	TRBJ1-4	CASSLFPGPSNEKLFF	TGTGCCAGCAGCTTATTTCCAGGGCCATCTAATGAAAAACTGTTTTTT
TRBV7-2	NA	TRBD1	TRBJ1-5	CASSPSTGNNQPQHF	TGTGCCAGCAGCCCCTCGACAGGGAACAATCAGCCCCAGCATTTT